These 17 T cell receptor beta chains were sequenced from one sample in a study of CD8+CD57+ T cells in acquired aplastic anemia. Researchers used genomic DNA as the template to profile TCR beta VDJ and CDR3. TCRdb used MiXCR to reprocess the reads, holding one entry per CDR3 protein. The table has about 190,000 distinct CDR3 sequences, roughly half seen once; the top ten hold around a sixth. Sequenced material: sorted CD4+, CD8+, or CD8+CD57+ T cells (not recorded which) from PBMCs. Every receptor here comes from a human donor in good health, serving as a control.

In its sample, this clonotype was seen a few times. A read error is possible here, since a much larger clone lies one base away. Since no conserved phenylalanine or tryptophan closes the CDR3, a read error is the likely cause. V and J are TRBV5-1 and TRBJ2-2, with 8 bases lining up with TRBD1. The length of the CDR3 is 15 residues. Losses at the gene ends were 4 bases for V and 4 bases for J; bases not matched to a gene: 6. Germline V CDR1 and CDR2: SGHRS, YFSETQ. The chain's CDR3 is CASSTRQGSTGELFS. Written as DNA, the CDR3 is TGCGCCAGCAGCACCCGACAGGGGAGCACCGGGGAGCTGTTTTCT.

This chain joins TRBV12-3 or TRBV12-4 and TRBJ2-4; tentative D call: TRBD1 (6 bases). The CDR3 sequence is 12 residues long. Trimming pared 6 bases from V and 8 bases from J, leaving 11 bases between. The CDR3 region is CASRTRGDIQYF. As DNA, the CDR3 is TGTGCCAGCAGAACCAGGGGAGACATTCAGTACTTC.

The V and J genes are TRBV7-2 and TRBJ2-2; D is ambiguous. Germline V lookup: CDR1 SGHTA, CDR2 FQGNSA. The CDR3 extends over 14 amino acids. Trimming took 6 bases from V and 9 from J, leaving 17 bases between them. CDR3 DNA: TGTGCCAGCAGTATCGCAAATCCCCGTCGGGAGCTGTTTTTT. Protein product: CASSIANPRRELFF.

The genes are TRBV5-1 and TRBJ2-4, with D maybe TRBD2 (6 bases). V gave up 4 bases and J gave up 1 base, with 9 bases separating them. Germline assignment: CDR1 SGHRS and CDR2 YFSETQ. The CDR3 is 14 amino acids. The CDR3 DNA reads TGCGCCAGCAGCCAAAGCGGGGCCAAAAACATTCAGTACTTC. The encoded protein is CASSQSGAKNIQYF.

This clonotype was seen only once. V is TRBV24-1 and J is TRBJ2-7; TRBD1 matches 11 bases. With V trimmed by 0 bases and J by 4 bases, 7 bases remained unmatched. The CDR3 totals 17 residues. In germline, CDR1 is KGHDR, CDR2 SFDVKD. The CDR3 DNA reads TGTGCCACCAGTGATTTGCCCGGGACAGGGGGGGAGTACGAGCAGTACTTC. Its translation: CATSDLPGTGGEYEQYF.

Of note for this clonotype: A much more abundant neighbour one base away suggests this may be a read error. This chain links TRBV11-2 with TRBJ1-3; 7 bases align to TRBD1. The CDR3 runs 18 residues. In germline, CDR1 is SGHAT, CDR2 FQNNGV. This CDR3 is CASSLKPGQALSGSTIYF. The CDR3 DNA is TGTGCCAGCAGCTTAAAGCCCGGACAGGCCCTCTCTGGAAGCACCATATATTTT.

This clonotype was detected ten times or more. The rearrangement uses TRBV7-2 and TRBJ2-5; D uncertain. The CDR3 runs 15 residues. CDR1 is SGHTA and CDR2 is FQGNSA in the germline V gene. V was trimmed by 1 base and J by 3 bases, leaving 12 bases between them. Here the CDR3 reads CASSLGSAGKETQYF. The CDR3 region has the DNA TGTGCCAGCAGCTTAGGGTCGGCAGGTAAAGAGACCCAGTACTTC.

This clonotype appeared many times. The V call is TRBV12-3 or TRBV12-4, the J call TRBJ1-2; 10 positions agree with TRBD1. The trim removed 6 bases at V and 4 bases at J, leaving 5 bases unmatched. The CDR3 consists of 14 residues. CDR3 protein: CASRGRDRGYGYTF. The CDR3 bases are TGTGCCAGCAGGGGCCGGGACAGGGGCTATGGCTACACCTTC.

This clonotype came up many times. J is TRBJ2-5 and V is TRBV20-1, with D possibly matching TRBD2 (7 bases). The CDR3 spans 16 residues. V was clipped by 3 bases and J by 5 bases, with 22 bases between them. The germline V gene encodes CDR1 DFQATT and CDR2 SNEGSKA (reference sequence). CDR3 amino acids: CSARGGGRVDLETQYF. CDR3 in DNA: TGCAGTGCTAGGGGCGGGGGCCGAGTAGACTTGGAGACCCAGTACTTC.

The chain has TRBV11-2 and TRBJ1-4; no firm D call. CDR3 size: 15 residues. The germline V and J ends were trimmed by 6 bases and 7 bases, with 18 bases remaining between them. CDR1 and CDR2 (germline): SGHAT, FQNNGV. The CDR3 DNA follows: TGTGCCAGCAGTCCGGACCTTGGTGGCCGTGAAAAACTGTTTTTT. Its translation is CASSPDLGGREKLFF.

V is TRBV29-1 and J is TRBJ1-1; D remains unclear. From germline, CDR1 is SQVTM and CDR2 ANQGSEA. The CDR3 is 14 residues long. V was cut by 5 bases and J by 1 base, with 14 bases left in between. The DNA of the CDR3 is TGCAGCGTTAGGAGAAAAGAGGCGAACACTGAAGCTTTCTTT. Its translation: CSVRRKEANTEAFF.

The chain has TRBV24-1 and TRBJ1-5, with D unclear. Germline loops: CDR1 KGHDR, CDR2 SFDVKD. The CDR3 totals 13 residues. V dropped 5 bases and J dropped 0 bases, with 4 bases sitting between them. CDR3 DNA: TGTGCCACCAGTGCCAATAGCAATCAGCCCCAGCATTTT. It translates to CATSANSNQPQHF.

The chain employs TRBV12-3 or TRBV12-4 and TRBJ2-1; D may be TRBD2 (6 bases). V dropped 5 bases and J dropped 8 bases, with 13 bases sitting between them. The CDR3 is 13 amino acids. The DNA of the CDR3 is TGTGCCAGCAGTCCCATGGGGGGTTATGAGCAGTTCTTC. Translated: CASSPMGGYEQFF.

This clonotype has just one count. The V call is TRBV6-6, the J call TRBJ1-1; D is unclear. Looked up from germline, CDR1 is MNHNY and CDR2 is SVGAGI (reference sequence). This CDR3 is 14 amino acids long. V gave up 6 bases and J gave up 0 bases, with 11 bases separating them. CDR3 protein: CASSPAGLNTEAFF. The CDR3 DNA reads as TGTGCCAGCAGCCCAGCGGGGTTGAACACTGAAGCTTTCTTT.

This clonotype was observed many times. CDR3 loop: CASSISGAGGYTF. DNA for the CDR3: TGTGCCAGTAGTATCTCGGGGGCCGGTGGCTACACCTTC. This chain uses TRBV19 with TRBJ1-2; D is possibly TRBD1 (6 bases). There are 13 residues in the CDR3. Per germline, CDR1 LNHDA and CDR2 SQIVND (reference sequence). V lost 3 bases to trimming and J lost 7 bases, with 12 bases between them.

Of note for this clonotype: A read error may explain this, as a much larger clone is one base away. The rearrangement links TRBV6-5 to TRBJ1-1, with a possible D match to TRBD1 (5 bases). CDR1 and CDR2 (germline): MNHEY, SVGAGI. This CDR3 is built from 17 residues. The CDR3 loop reads CASSYSIFLTHGGEALF. Written as DNA, the CDR3 is TGTGCCAGCAGTTACTCGATATTTTTGACCCACGGGGGTGAAGCTCTCTTT.

This chain connects TRBV2 to TRBJ1-1, with D possibly matching TRBD1 (5 bases). Germline CDR1 reads SNHLY; CDR2 reads FYNNEI. Between the trimmed V and J ends, which lost 2 bases and 3 bases, there was a span of 10 bases. This CDR3 is 14 amino acids long. The CDR3 DNA follows: TGTGCCAGCAGTGAATCAGGGTCGCACACTGAAGCTTTCTTT. Translation: CASSESGSHTEAFF.